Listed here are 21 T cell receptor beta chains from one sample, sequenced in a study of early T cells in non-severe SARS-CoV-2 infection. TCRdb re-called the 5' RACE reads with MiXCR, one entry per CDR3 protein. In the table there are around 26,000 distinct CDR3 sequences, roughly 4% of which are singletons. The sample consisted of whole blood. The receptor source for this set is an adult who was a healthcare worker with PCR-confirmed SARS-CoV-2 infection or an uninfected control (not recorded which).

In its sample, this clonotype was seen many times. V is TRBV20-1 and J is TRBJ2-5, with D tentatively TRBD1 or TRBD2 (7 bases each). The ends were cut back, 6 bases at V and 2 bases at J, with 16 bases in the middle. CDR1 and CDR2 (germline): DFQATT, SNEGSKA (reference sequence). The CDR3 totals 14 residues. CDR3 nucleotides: TGCAGTGCCCCGACAGGGAGGGGACAAGAGACCCAGTACTTC. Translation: CSAPTGRGQETQYF.

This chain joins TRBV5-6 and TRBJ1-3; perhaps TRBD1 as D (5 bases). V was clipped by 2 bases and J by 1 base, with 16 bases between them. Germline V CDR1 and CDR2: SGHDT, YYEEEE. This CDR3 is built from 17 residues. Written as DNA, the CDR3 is TGTGCCAGCAGCTTTAACGGGGCAGCAGATTCTGGAAACACCATATATTTT. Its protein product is CASSFNGAADSGNTIYF.

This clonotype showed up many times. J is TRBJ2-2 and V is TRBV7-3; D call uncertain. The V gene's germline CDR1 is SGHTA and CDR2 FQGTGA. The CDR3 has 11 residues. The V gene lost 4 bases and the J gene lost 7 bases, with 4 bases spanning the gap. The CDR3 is CASSSGGELFF. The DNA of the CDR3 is TGTGCCAGCAGCTCGGGCGGGGAGCTGTTTTTT.

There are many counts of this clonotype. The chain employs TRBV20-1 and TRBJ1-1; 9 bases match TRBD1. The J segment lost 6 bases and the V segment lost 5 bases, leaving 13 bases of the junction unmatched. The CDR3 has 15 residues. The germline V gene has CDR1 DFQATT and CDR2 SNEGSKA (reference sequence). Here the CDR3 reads CSASTQGQGGAEAFF. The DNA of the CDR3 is TGCAGTGCTTCCACCCAGGGACAGGGTGGTGCTGAAGCTTTCTTT.

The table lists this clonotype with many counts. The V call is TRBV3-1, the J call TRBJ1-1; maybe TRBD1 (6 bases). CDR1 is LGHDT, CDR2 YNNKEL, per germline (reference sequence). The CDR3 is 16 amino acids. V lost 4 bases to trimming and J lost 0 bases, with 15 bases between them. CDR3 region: CASSPRGGALNTEAFF. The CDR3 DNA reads TGTGCCAGCAGCCCCCGTGGGGGGGCTCTGAACACTGAAGCTTTCTTT.

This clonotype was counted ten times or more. CDR3 nucleotides: TGTGCCAGCAGATCGACTAGCGGGAGTCACCAGGACGAGCAGTACTTC. Its protein is CASRSTSGSHQDEQYF. The chain carries TRBV2 and TRBJ2-7; 12 bases are a match to TRBD2. J lost 5 bases, V lost 6 bases, and 11 bases had no gene match. Germline V gene data show CDR1 as SNHLY and CDR2 as FYNNEI. This CDR3 spans 16 amino acids.

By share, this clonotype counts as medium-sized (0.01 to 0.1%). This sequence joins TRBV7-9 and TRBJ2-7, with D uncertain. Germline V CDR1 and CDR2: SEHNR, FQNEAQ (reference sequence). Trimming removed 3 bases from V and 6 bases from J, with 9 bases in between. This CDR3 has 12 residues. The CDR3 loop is CASSLVRAEQYF. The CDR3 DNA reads TGTGCCAGCAGCTTGGTCCGGGCCGAGCAGTACTTC.

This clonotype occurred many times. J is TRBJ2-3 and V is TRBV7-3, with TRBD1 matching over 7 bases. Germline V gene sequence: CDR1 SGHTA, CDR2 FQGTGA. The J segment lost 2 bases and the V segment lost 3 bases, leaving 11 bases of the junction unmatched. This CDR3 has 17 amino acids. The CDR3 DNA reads TGTGCCAGCAGCTTTGCTAAACAGGGGCCCACCACAGATACGCAGTATTTT. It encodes CASSFAKQGPTTDTQYF.

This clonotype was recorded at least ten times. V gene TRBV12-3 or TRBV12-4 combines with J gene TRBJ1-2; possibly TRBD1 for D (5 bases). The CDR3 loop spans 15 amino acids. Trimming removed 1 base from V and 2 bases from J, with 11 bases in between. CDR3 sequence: CASSLESRGNYGYTF. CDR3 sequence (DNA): TGTGCCAGCAGTTTAGAATCAAGGGGAAACTATGGCTACACCTTC.

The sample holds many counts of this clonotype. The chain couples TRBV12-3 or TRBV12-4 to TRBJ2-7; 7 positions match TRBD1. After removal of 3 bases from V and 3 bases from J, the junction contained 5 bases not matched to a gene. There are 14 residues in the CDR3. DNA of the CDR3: TGTGCCAGCAGTTTGCGACAGGGATACTACGAGCAGTACTTC. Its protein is CASSLRQGYYEQYF.

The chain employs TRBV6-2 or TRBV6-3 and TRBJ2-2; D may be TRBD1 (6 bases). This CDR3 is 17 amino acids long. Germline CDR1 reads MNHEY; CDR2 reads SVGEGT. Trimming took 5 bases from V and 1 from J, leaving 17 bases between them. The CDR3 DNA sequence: TGTGCCAGCAGTATCCCCCCCGACAGGAAGAACACCGGGGAGCTGTTTTTT. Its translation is CASSIPPDRKNTGELFF.

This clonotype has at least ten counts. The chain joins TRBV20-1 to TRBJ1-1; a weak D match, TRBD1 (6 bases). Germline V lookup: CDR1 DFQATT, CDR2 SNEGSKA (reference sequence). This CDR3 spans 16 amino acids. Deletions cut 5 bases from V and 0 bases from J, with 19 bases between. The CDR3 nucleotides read TGCAGTGCTCTCCACGGAGGGGGAGGAATGAACACTGAAGCTTTCTTT. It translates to CSALHGGGGMNTEAFF.

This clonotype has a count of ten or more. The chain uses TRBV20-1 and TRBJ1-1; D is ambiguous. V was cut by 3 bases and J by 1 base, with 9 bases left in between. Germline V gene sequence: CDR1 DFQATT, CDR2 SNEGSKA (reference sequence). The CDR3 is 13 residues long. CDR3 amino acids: CSASNLQNTEAFF. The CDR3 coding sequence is TGCAGTGCTAGTAACCTTCAGAACACTGAAGCTTTCTTT.

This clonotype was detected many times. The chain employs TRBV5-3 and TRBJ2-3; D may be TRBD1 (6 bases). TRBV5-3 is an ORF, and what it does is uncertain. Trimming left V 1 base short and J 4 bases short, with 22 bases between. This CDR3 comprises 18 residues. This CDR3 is CARSLLVWDNHSADTQYF. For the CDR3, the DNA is TGTGCCAGAAGCTTGCTTGTATGGGACAACCATTCGGCAGATACGCAGTATTTT.

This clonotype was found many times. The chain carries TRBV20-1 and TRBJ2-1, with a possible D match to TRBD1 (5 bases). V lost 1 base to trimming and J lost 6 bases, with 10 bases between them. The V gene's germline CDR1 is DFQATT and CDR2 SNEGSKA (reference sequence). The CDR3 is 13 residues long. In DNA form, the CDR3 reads TGCAGTGCTAGAGGGACATTATCCAATGAGCAGTTCTTC. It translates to CSARGTLSNEQFF.

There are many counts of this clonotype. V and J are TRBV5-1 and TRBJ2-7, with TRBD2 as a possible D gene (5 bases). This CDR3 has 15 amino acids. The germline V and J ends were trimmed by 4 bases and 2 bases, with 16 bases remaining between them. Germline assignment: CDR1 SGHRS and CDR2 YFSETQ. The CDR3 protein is CASSRGSTSAYEQYF. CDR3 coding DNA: TGCGCCAGCAGCCGGGGTAGTACATCAGCCTACGAGCAGTACTTC.

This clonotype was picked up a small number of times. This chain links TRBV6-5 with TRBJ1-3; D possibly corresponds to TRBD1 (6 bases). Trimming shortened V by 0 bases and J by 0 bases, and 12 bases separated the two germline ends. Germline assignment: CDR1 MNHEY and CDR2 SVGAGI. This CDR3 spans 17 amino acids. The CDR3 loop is CASSYSNREFSGNTIYF. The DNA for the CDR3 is TGTGCCAGCAGTTACTCGAACAGGGAGTTCTCTGGAAACACCATATATTTT.

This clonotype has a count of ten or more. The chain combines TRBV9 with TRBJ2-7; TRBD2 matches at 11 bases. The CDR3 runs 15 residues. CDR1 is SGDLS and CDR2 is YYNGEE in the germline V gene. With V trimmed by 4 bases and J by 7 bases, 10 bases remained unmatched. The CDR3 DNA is TGTGCCAGCAGCCCGGGACTAGCGGAGGCGGGGGAGCAGTACTTC. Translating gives CASSPGLAEAGEQYF.

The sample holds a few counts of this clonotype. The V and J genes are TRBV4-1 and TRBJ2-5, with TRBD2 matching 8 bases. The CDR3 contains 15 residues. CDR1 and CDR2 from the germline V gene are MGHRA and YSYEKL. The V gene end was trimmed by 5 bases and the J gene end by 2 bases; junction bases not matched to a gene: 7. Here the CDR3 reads CASSFRTSSQETQYF. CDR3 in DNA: TGCGCCAGCAGCTTTCGGACTAGCTCACAAGAGACCCAGTACTTC.

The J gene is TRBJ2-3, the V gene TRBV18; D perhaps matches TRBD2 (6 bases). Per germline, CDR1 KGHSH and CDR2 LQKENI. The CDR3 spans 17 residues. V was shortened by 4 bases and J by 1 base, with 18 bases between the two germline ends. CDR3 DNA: TGTGCCAGCTCACAGGCGGGACGCAGGGCCCGCACAGATACGCAGTATTTT. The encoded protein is CASSQAGRRARTDTQYF.

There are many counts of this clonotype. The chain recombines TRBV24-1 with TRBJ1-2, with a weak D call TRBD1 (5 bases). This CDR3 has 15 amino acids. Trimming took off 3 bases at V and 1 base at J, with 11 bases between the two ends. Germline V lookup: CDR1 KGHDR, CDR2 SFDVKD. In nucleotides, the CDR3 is TGTGCCACCAGTGATGGGGACGTCTTTAACTATGGCTACACCTTC. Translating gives CATSDGDVFNYGYTF.